The TCR beta chain under discussion was sequenced for a study of cytomegalovirus exposure and HLA in healthy donors. V was pared by 8 bases and J by 5 bases, with 9 bases between. The CDR3 has 11 residues. In germline, CDR1 is MNHNS, CDR2 SASEGT. This clone appeared a few times. Its matching antigen is unknown. Study conclusions and caveats: For most TCR beta V segments, an earlier analysis put the productive rate at about 90% or about 30% of the time.

This PCR relied on a set of 60 Vbeta primers and 13 Jbeta primers. Using immunoSEQ multiplex PCR, the repertoire was profiled, and TCRdb retains in-frame clones only, with some absent. The data show about 180,000 clones, just under 80% seen once. The clonotype originates from a man aged 30-40 years in good health and CMV-seronegative. Sequenced material: PBMCs. The chain couples TRBV6-1 to TRBJ2-5; perhaps TRBD2 as D (5 bases). In DNA, the CDR3 is TGTGCCAGCGAGGGAGTCGAGACCCAGTACTTC. It specifies CASEGVETQYF.